These T cell receptor beta chains were read from a single sample in a study of radiation and T cells in renal cell carcinoma. Profiled with immunoSEQ multiplex PCR; TCRdb holds only in-frame clones, not every one. The repertoire holds roughly 140,000 clones, 87% seen once, with 10% to 15% in the top ten. The sequencing here drew on blood, taken from a patient whose treatment included radiotherapy and nephrectomy. The receptors were sampled from a woman aged 45-59 years with renal cell carcinoma. CDR3s include the opening cysteine and the closing phenylalanine or tryptophan. D genes are given only for firm matches. A row's size may be missing; if present it is once, few, many or a size class.

v_call	d_call	clone_size	j_call	cdr3_nt	cdr3_aa
TRBV19	NA	NA	TRBJ2-3	TGTGCCAGTAGTAGCCGGGGCCCAGATACGCAGTATTTT	CASSSRGPDTQYF
TRBV5-1	TRBD2	once	TRBJ2-7	TGCGCCAGCAGCGGGGGACTAGCGTTAGAGCAGTACTTC	CASSGGLALEQYF
TRBV5-1	NA	NA	TRBJ2-3	TGCGCCAGCAGCTTGCTGGGGGGCCGCAACACAGATACGCAGTATTTT	CASSLLGGRNTDTQYF
TRBV7-9	NA	NA	TRBJ2-5	TGTGCCAGCAGCCCCGGGGCCCAAGAGACCCAGTACTTC	CASSPGAQETQYF
TRBV19	TRBD1	NA	TRBJ1-1	TGTGCCAGTAGTACCAGGACAGGCATGAACACTGAAGCTTTCTTT	CASSTRTGMNTEAFF
TRBV2	TRBD1	once	TRBJ1-5	TGTGCCAGCGGGCAGGGGGCGCAGAGCAATCAGCCCCAGCATTTT	CASGQGAQSNQPQHF
TRBV7-8	TRBD2	NA	TRBJ2-1	TGTGCCAGCAGCTTACCCGCTGGGAGGGGTAGGAAGGATGAGCAGTTCTTC	CASSLPAGRGRKDEQFF
TRBV4-1	TRBD1	NA	TRBJ2-2	TGCGCCAGCAGCCAAGCAGCAGGGGGAACCGGGGAGCTGTTTTTT	CASSQAAGGTGELFF
TRBV7-2	TRBD2	NA	TRBJ2-5	TGTGCCAGCAGCTACCAGCGGGGACAAGAGACCCAGTACTTC	CASSYQRGQETQYF
TRBV7-9	NA	NA	TRBJ1-1	TGTGCCAGCAGCTTAGTGTTGAACACTGAAGCTTTCTTT	CASSLVLNTEAFF
TRBV6-1	TRBD1	few	TRBJ1-2	TGTGCCAGCAGGGGGACAGACGCGGGAGGCTATGGCTACACCTTC	CASRGTDAGGYGYTF
TRBV7-7	NA	NA	TRBJ2-7	TGTGCTAGCAGTTCAGGGAATTCTTACGAGCAGTACTTC	CASSSGNSYEQYF
TRBV2	NA	NA	TRBJ1-2	TGTGCCAGCGCTCTACAGGATACCTCCTATGGCTACACCTTC	CASALQDTSYGYTF
TRBV6-5	NA	NA	TRBJ2-7	TGTGCCAGCAGTTACTCTCCATTTTCCTACGAGCAGTACTTC	CASSYSPFSYEQYF
TRBV5-1	TRBD1	NA	TRBJ2-7	TGCGCCAGCAGCTTGGTCACAGGGGGCACCTACGAGCAGTACTTC	CASSLVTGGTYEQYF